This section outlines one TCR beta chain sequence together with its context. The target antigen is unknown. The record originates from a study of vaccination and CD4 T cells after COVID-19. Looking at the study overall: The post-COVID sampling time was a median about 13 weeks after diagnosis, ranging from 35 to 161.

Germline values: CDR1 DFQATT, CDR2 SNEGSKA (reference sequence). V gave up 6 bases and J gave up 5 bases; unmatched junction bases: 9. There are 13 residues in the CDR3. Sequencing of DNA taken from cultured CD4+ T cells relied on the Oncomine TCR Beta short-read assay. TCRdb reprocessed the PCR reads with MiXCR, giving one entry per CDR3 protein. The sample includes over 25,000 distinct CDR3 sequences, 55% to 80% of them seen just once. Treatment in this sample: roughly 11-day PBMC culture with coronavirus spike peptide pools or control peptides (ViraFEST assay). This sequence was found in a human donor who received a COVID-19 vaccine. The sequenced sample was CD4+ T cells from blood, cultured in vitro, obtained after SARS-CoV-2 vaccination. The gene calls are TRBV20-1 and TRBJ2-7, with 8 bases that match TRBD2. The CDR3 coding sequence is TGCAGTGCATCAACGGGCGGGGGGAACGAGCAGTACTTC. This encodes CSASTGGGNEQYF.